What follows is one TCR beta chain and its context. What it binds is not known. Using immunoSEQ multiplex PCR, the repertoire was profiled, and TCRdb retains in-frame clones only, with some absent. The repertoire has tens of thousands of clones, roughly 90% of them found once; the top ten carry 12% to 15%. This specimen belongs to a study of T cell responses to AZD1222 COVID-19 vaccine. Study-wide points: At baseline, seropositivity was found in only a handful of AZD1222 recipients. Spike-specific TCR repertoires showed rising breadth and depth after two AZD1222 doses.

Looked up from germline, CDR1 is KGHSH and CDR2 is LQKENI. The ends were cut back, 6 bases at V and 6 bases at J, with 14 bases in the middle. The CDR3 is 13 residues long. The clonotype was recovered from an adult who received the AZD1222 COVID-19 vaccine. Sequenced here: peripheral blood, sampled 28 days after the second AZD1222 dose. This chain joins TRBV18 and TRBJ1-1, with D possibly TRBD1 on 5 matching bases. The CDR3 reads CASSRDVKAEAFF. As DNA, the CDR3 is TGTGCCAGCTCTCGGGACGTTAAGGCTGAAGCTTTCTTT. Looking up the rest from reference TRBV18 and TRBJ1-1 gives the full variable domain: NAGVMQNPRHLVRRRGQEARLRCSPMKGHSHVYWYRQLPEEGLKFMVYLQKENIIDESGMPKERFSAEFPKEGPSILRIQQVVRGDSAAYFCASSRDVKAEAFFGQGTRLTVV.